The 9 T cell receptor beta chains given below trace back to one sample, sequenced in a study of shared clonotypes between healthy human individuals. Assay: immunoSEQ multiplex PCR; the TCRdb copy retains only in-frame clones and omits some. Of 1 million to 1.3 million clones detected, about 84% appear once; the ten largest clones hold more than 0.55%. The material sequenced was memory CD4+ T cells from PBMCs. Subset specified: CD45RA-negative fraction. The receptors originated from a man between 18 and 35 years old in good health. Some clones in this sample may be carry-over from other donors' samples.

This clone was seen a single time. The V call is TRBV7-3, the J call TRBJ1-4; TRBD1 is a possible D gene (5 bases). Germline V gene lookup returns CDR1 SGHTA and CDR2 FQGTGA. Trimming shortened V by 5 bases and J by 5 bases, and 9 bases separated the two germline ends. This CDR3 contains 13 residues. The CDR3 DNA reads as TGTGCCAGCAGCCCGGGGGTGAATGAAAAACTGTTTTTT. Translated, it gives CASSPGVNEKLFF. Looking up the rest from reference TRBV7-3 and TRBJ1-4 gives the full variable domain: GAGVSQTPSNKVTEKGKYVELRCDPISGHTALYWYRQSLGQGPEFLIYFQGTGAADDSGLPNDRFFAVRPEGSVSTLKIQRTERGDSAVYLCASSPGVNEKLFFGSGTQLSVL.

V and J are TRBV28 and TRBJ1-2; D perhaps matches TRBD1 (5 bases). CDR3 length: 15 residues. Germline CDR1 is MDHEN and CDR2 is SYDVKM. The germline V and J ends were trimmed by 4 bases and 4 bases, with 16 bases remaining between them. The CDR3 nucleotides read TGTGCCAGCAGTTCGGGGGGTCAGGGTGGCTATGGCTACACCTTC. Amino acids: CASSSGGQGGYGYTF.

This chain connects TRBV10-3 to TRBJ2-7; the D gene is possibly TRBD1 (5 bases). The CDR3 loop spans 11 amino acids. The germline V and J ends were trimmed by 6 bases and 7 bases, with 10 bases remaining between them. The V gene's germline CDR1 is ENHRY and CDR2 SYGVKD. The CDR3 reads CAIRQGNEQYF. The CDR3 nucleotides read TGTGCCATCAGGCAGGGTAATGAGCAGTACTTC.

The chain recombines TRBV6-6 with TRBJ2-2; TRBD1 agrees at 7 bases. The CDR3 has 13 residues. Trimming cost V 6 bases and J 6 bases; bases outside gene matches: 4. The germline V gene encodes CDR1 MNHNY and CDR2 SVGAGI (reference sequence). The DNA for the CDR3 is TGTGCCAGCAGGCCCACAGGGGCCGGGGAGCTGTTTTTT. This sequence encodes CASRPTGAGELFF.

As for this clone: This likely came from a read error, as a far larger clone is one base away. No conserved phenylalanine or tryptophan ends this CDR3, so it is likely a read error. The V call is TRBV10-3, the J call TRBJ2-7; no reliable D call. Per germline, CDR1 ENHRY and CDR2 SYGVKD. The ends were cut back, 2 bases at V and 7 bases at J, with 18 bases in the middle. There are 15 residues in the CDR3. CDR3 region: CAISEPLLGRGEQYS. The CDR3 DNA follows: TGTGCCATCAGTGAGCCCCTCTTGGGCCGTGGTGAGCAGTACTCC.

This chain uses TRBV15 with TRBJ2-7, with TRBD1 identical over 9 bases. The CDR3 loop spans 15 amino acids. Looked up from germline, CDR1 is LNHNV and CDR2 is YYDKDF (reference sequence). Trimming at V came to 5 bases and at J to 5 bases, leaving 10 bases not matched to a gene. This CDR3 reads CATSSPRDRAHEQYF. The CDR3 nucleotides are TGTGCCACCAGCTCCCCCCGGGACAGGGCCCACGAGCAGTACTTC.

V and J are TRBV7-8 and TRBJ2-7; 10 positions match TRBD2. From germline, CDR1 is SGHVS and CDR2 FQNEAQ. J gave up 5 bases and V 0 bases, and 4 bases lay outside the gene matches. There are 15 residues in the CDR3. This CDR3 is CASSLALAGQDEQYF. DNA of the CDR3: TGTGCCAGCAGCTTAGCACTAGCGGGACAGGACGAGCAGTACTTC.

The rearrangement joins TRBV29-1 to TRBJ1-2; 7 nucleotides align to TRBD1. Per the germline V gene, CDR1 is SQVTM and CDR2 is ANQGSEA. This CDR3 has 13 residues. The V segment lost 7 bases and the J segment 8 bases; nucleotides outside the gene matches: 13. The CDR3 here is CSAPDRVRGGYTF. Written as DNA, the CDR3 is TGCAGCGCTCCCGACAGGGTTAGAGGAGGCTACACCTTC.

This clone was seen only a few times. V gene TRBV6-5 combines with J gene TRBJ1-1; TRBD1 is a possible D gene (5 bases). V lost 1 base to trimming and J lost 1 base, with 10 bases between them. Germline CDR1 MNHEY, CDR2 SVGAGI. CDR3 length: 15 residues. In DNA form, the CDR3 reads TGTGCCAGCAGTTACTTCTCGACAGCGAACACTGAAGCTTTCTTT. It translates to CASSYFSTANTEAFF.